This is a list of T cell receptor beta chains from one sample in a study of cytomegalovirus exposure and HLA in healthy donors. Assay: immunoSEQ multiplex PCR; the TCRdb copy retains only in-frame clones and omits some. The sample's table shows 50,000 or so clones. The sequenced material came from PBMCs. Every receptor here comes from a middle-aged man in good health and CMV-seropositive. Each CDR3 is given with its conserved first and last residue. The D gene is left open where the match is weak.

V	J	D	CDR3	DNA
TRBV30	TRBJ1-5	-	CAWSGRPGVQPQHF	TGTGCCTGGAGTGGACGCCCAGGCGTTCAGCCCCAGCATTTT
TRBV19	TRBJ2-3	-	CASSRGRDRTDTQYF	TGTGCCAGTAGTAGAGGCAGGGATCGCACAGATACGCAGTATTTT
TRBV28	TRBJ1-2	TRBD1	CASRLTGVYGYTF	TGTGCCAGCAGACTGACAGGGGTCTATGGCTACACCTTC
TRBV19	TRBJ2-1	-	CASSTQGKGYNEQFF	TGTGCCAGTTCAACACAGGGAAAGGGATACAATGAGCAGTTCTTC
TRBV10-3	TRBJ1-1	TRBD1	CAISTGEWGEAFF	TGTGCCATCAGTACAGGGGAATGGGGAGAAGCTTTCTTT
TRBV7-8	TRBJ2-7	-	CASSFSPGRGYEQYF	TGTGCCAGCAGCTTTTCCCCAGGGCGGGGCTACGAGCAGTACTTC
TRBV4-2	TRBJ2-1	TRBD2	CASSPYSSGSADNEQFF	TGTGCCAGCAGCCCTTACTCTAGCGGGAGTGCCGACAATGAGCAGTTCTTC
TRBV4-3	TRBJ2-5	TRBD2	CASSQAPAGVGETQYF	TGCGCCAGCAGCCAAGCCCCGGCGGGGGTTGGCGAGACCCAGTACTTC
TRBV19	TRBJ1-2	-	CASSIEGRSSGGYTF	TGTGCCAGTAGTATAGAGGGGAGATCGTCCGGCGGCTACACCTTC
TRBV5-1	TRBJ1-2	TRBD1	CASSLSPGSRGQAYNYGYTF	TGCGCCAGCAGCTTGTCTCCGGGATCCAGAGGACAGGCCTACAACTATGGCTACACCTTC
TRBV5-8	TRBJ1-2	-	CASSSQGYGYTF	TGTGCCAGCAGCTCACAGGGCTATGGCTACACCTTC
TRBV6-5	TRBJ2-2	-	CASRYPGGSGELFF	TGTGCCAGCAGGTACCCCGGAGGGAGCGGGGAGCTGTTTTTT
TRBV5-6	TRBJ1-2	TRBD1	CASSPQGVHYGYTF	TGTGCCAGCAGCCCTCAGGGGGTCCACTATGGCTACACCTTC
TRBV20-1	TRBJ2-5	TRBD2	CSFSGEETQYF	TGCAGTTTCAGCGGGGAAGAGACCCAGTACTTC